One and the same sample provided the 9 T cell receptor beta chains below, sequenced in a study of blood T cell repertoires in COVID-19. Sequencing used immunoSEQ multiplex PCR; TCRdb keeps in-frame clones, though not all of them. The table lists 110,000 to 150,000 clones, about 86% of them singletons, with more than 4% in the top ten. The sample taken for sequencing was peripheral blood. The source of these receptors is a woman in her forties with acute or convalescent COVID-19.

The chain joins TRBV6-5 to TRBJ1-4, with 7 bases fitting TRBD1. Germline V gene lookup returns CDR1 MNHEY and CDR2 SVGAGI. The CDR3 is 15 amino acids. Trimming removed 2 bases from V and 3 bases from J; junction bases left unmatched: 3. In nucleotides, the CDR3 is TGTGCCAGCAGTTACCAGGGACAGTCTAATGAAAAACTGTTTTTT. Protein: CASSYQGQSNEKLFF.

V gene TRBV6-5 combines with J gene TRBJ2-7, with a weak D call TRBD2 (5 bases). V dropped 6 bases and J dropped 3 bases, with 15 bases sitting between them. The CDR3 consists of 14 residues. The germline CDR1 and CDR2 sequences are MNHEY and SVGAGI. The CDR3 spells CASSLGPGIYEQYF. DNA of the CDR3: TGTGCCAGCAGCCTAGGGCCCGGGATCTACGAGCAGTACTTC.

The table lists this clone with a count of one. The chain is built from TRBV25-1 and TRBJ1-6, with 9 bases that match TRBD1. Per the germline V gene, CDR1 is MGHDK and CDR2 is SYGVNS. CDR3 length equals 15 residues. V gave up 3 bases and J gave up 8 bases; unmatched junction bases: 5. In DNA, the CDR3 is TGTGCCAGCAGTGAGGACAGGGGCCTTCATTCACCCCTCCACTTT. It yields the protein CASSEDRGLHSPLHF. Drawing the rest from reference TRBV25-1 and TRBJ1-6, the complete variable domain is EADIYQTPRYLVIGTGKKITLECSQTMGHDKMYWYQQDPGMELHLIHYSYGVNSTEKGDLSSESTVSRIRTEHFPLTLESARPSHTSQYLCASSEDRGLHSPLHFGNGTRLTVT.

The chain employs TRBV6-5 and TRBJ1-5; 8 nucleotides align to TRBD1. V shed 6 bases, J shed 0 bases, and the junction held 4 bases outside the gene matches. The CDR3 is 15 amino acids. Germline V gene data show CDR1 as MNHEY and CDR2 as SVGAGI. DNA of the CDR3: TGTGCCAGCAGAAAACAGGGGGATAGCAATCAGCCCCAGCATTTT. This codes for CASRKQGDSNQPQHF.

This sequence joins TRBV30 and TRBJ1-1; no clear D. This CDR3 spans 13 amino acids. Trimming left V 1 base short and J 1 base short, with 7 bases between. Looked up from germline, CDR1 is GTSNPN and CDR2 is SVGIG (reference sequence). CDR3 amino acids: CAWSDSGNTEAFF. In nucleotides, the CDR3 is TGTGCCTGGAGTGATTCGGGGAACACTGAAGCTTTCTTT.

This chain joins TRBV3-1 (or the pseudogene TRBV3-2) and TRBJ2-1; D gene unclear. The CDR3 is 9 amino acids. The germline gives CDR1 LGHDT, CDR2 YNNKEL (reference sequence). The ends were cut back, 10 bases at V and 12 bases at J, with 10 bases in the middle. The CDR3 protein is CATPAVQFF. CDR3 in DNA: TGTGCCACCCCGGCGGTGCAGTTCTTC.

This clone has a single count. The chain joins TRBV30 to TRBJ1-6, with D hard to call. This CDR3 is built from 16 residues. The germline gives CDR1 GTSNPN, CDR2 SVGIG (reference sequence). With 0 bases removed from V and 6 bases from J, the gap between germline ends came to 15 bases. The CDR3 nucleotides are TGTGCCTGGAGTGTATTGGCCCCTTCCCCTAATTCACCCCTCCACTTT. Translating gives CAWSVLAPSPNSPLHF.

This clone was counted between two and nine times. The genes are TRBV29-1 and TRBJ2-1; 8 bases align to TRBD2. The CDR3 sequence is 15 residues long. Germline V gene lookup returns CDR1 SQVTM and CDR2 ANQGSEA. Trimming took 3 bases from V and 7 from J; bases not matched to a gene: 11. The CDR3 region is CSVDQGRLAGNEQFF. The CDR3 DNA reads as TGCAGCGTTGATCAAGGGAGGCTAGCGGGTAATGAGCAGTTCTTC.

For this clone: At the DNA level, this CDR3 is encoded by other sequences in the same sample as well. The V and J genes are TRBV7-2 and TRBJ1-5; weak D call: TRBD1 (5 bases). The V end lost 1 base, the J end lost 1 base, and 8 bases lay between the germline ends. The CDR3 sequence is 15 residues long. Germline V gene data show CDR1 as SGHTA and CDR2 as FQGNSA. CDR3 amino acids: CASSLVGASNQPQHF. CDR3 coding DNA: TGTGCCAGCAGCTTAGTTGGGGCCAGCAATCAGCCCCAGCATTTT.